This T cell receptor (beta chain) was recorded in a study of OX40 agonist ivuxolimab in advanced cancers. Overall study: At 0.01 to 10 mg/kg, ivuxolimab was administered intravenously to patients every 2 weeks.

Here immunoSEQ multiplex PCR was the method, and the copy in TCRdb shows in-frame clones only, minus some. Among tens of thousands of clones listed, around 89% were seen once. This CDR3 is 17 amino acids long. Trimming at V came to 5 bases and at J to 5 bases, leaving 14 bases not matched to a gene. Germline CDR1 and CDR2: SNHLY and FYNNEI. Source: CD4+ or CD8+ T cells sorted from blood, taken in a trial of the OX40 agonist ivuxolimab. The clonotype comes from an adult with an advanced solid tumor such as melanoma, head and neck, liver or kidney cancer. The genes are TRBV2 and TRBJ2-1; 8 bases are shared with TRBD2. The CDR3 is CASSNPPGLGYNNEQFF. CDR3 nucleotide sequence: TGTGCCAGCAGTAACCCTCCGGGACTAGGGTATAACAATGAGCAGTTCTTC.